These T cell receptor beta chains were read from a single sample in a study of CD8 T cells in ankylosing spondylitis. TCRdb reprocessed the 5' RACE reads via MiXCR and lists one record per CDR3 protein. The table shows tens of thousands of distinct CDR3 sequences, with 2.5% to 3.5% occurring only once. The specimen sequenced was blood, either unsorted or a sorted T cell fraction (not recorded which). The receptors were sampled from a male donor with ankylosing spondylitis or in good health (not recorded which). CDR3s include the opening cysteine and the closing phenylalanine or tryptophan. Fields, in order: J gene, V gene, D gene, clone size, CDR3 DNA, CDR3 protein. A D gene is named only where the DNA matches it firmly. Where a row states a size, it is once, few, many or the class of an expanded clone; other rows omit it.

TRBJ1-1,TRBV9,-,many,TGTGCCAGCGGACAGCCGAACACTGAAGCTTTCTTT,CASGQPNTEAFF
TRBJ2-3,TRBV9,-,many,TGTGCCAGCAGCGGACGGGACCGGGGGCGAATTAGGCAGTATTTT,CASSGRDRGRIRQYF
TRBJ2-1,TRBV9,-,many,TGTGCCAGCAGCCCCCGGGTAGCGGAGGGGAATGAGCAGTTCTTC,CASSPRVAEGNEQFF
TRBJ2-2,TRBV9,TRBD2,many,TGTGCCAGCAGCGTAGTGGCTAGCGGGAGTCGCACCGGGGAGCTGTTTTTT,CASSVVASGSRTGELFF
TRBJ2-1,TRBV9,TRBD1,many,TGTGCCAGCAGCGTCGGGACAGGGCTTTACAATGAGCAGTTCTTC,CASSVGTGLYNEQFF
TRBJ2-3,TRBV9,-,many,TGTGCCAGCAGCGGGGGACCAATCGATACGCAGTATTTT,CASSGGPIDTQYF
TRBJ2-1,TRBV9,TRBD1,many,TGTGCCAGCAGCCCAGGACAGGGGAGCGGGCAGTTCTTC,CASSPGQGSGQFF
TRBJ2-7,TRBV9,-,many,TGTGCCAGCAGCGTAGATGGTGGTTTGGCAGGTAGACACGAGCAGTACTTC,CASSVDGGLAGRHEQYF
TRBJ2-3,TRBV9,-,many,TGTGCCAGCAGCGTAGGTGGGGCGAGTAGCACAGATACGCAGTATTTT,CASSVGGASSTDTQYF
TRBJ2-7,TRBV9,TRBD1,medium-sized,TGTGCCAGCAGCGTAGAGGGACAGGCCCTCGAGCAGTACTTC,CASSVEGQALEQYF
TRBJ2-3,TRBV9,-,many,TGTGCCAGCAGCGTGAGATTGACAGATACGCAGTATTTT,CASSVRLTDTQYF
TRBJ2-2,TRBV9,-,many,TGTGCCAGCAGCCCTCGAGAGGGGGCCGGGGAGCTGTTTTTT,CASSPREGAGELFF
TRBJ2-3,TRBV9,-,many,TGTGCCAGCAGCGCGGGTCAGGCCCGCGATACGCAGTATTTT,CASSAGQARDTQYF
TRBJ2-1,TRBV9,-,many,TGTGCCAGCAGCGTAGGGGGGTTAGACTACAATGAGCAGTTCTTC,CASSVGGLDYNEQFF
TRBJ2-1,TRBV9,TRBD2,many,TGTGCCAGCAGCGTAGGGCCTAGCGGGACCGACAATGAGCAGTTCTTC,CASSVGPSGTDNEQFF
TRBJ1-2,TRBV9,TRBD1,many,TGTGCCAGCAGCGTCGACAGGGGACCCGCTACATCCTATGGCTACACCTTC,CASSVDRGPATSYGYTF
TRBJ2-2,TRBV9,-,many,TGTGCCAGCAGCGTAGTCACTTCCACCGGGGAGCTGTTTTTT,CASSVVTSTGELFF
TRBJ2-5,TRBV9,TRBD1,many,TGTGCCAGCAGCGCTAGGACAGGGTTTGAGGGGGAGACCCAGTACTTC,CASSARTGFEGETQYF
TRBJ2-1,TRBV9,-,-,TGTGCCAGCAGCGTATCGGGGTCGGGCTCCTACAATGAGCAGTTCTTC,CASSVSGSGSYNEQFF
TRBJ2-2,TRBV9,-,many,TGTGCCAGCAGCGTAGGGAGTTACGGGATGATCCGCGCCGGGGAGCTGTTTTTT,CASSVGSYGMIRAGELFF
TRBJ2-7,TRBV9,TRBD1,few,TGTGCCAGCAGCGTAGGACAGGGGGTTTCGTTCGAGCAGTACTTC,CASSVGQGVSFEQYF
TRBJ2-6,TRBV9,-,many,TGTGCCAGCAGCGGTCGGTACTCTGGGGCCAACGTCCTGACTTTC,CASSGRYSGANVLTF
TRBJ2-2,TRBV9,TRBD2,many,TGTGCCAGCAGCGACCCTCGGACTAGCGGGAGCCGCACCGGGGAGCTGTTTTTT,CASSDPRTSGSRTGELFF